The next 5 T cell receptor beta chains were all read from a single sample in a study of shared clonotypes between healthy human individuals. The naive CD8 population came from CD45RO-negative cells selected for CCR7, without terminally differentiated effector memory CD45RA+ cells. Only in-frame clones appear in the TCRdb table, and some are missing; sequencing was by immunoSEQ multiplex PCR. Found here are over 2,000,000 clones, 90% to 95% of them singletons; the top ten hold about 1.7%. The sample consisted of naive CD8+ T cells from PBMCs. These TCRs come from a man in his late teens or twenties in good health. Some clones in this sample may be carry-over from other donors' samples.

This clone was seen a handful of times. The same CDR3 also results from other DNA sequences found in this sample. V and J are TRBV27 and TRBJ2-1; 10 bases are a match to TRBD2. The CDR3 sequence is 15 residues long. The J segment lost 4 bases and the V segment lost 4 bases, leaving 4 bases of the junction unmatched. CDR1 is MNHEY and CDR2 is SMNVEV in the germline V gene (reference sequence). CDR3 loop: CASSYGLAEYNEQFF. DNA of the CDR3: TGTGCCAGCAGTTACGGACTAGCGGAGTACAATGAGCAGTTCTTC.

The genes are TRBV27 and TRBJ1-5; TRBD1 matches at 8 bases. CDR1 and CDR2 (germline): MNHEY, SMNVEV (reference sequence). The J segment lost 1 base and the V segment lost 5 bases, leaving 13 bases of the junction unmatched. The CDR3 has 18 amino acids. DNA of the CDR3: TGTGCCAGCAGTACCCCCCGGACAGGGCTCTTAAGCAATCAGCCCCAGCATTTT. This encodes CASSTPRTGLLSNQPQHF.

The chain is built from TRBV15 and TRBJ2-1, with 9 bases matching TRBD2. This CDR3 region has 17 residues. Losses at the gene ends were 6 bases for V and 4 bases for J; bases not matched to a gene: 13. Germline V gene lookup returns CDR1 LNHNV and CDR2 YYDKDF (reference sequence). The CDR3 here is CATRLQPSGLAYNEQFF. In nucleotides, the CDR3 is TGTGCCACCAGATTACAACCGTCGGGACTAGCTTACAATGAGCAGTTCTTC. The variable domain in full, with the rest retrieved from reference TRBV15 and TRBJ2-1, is DAMVIQNPRYQVTQFGKPVTLSCSQTLNHNVMYWYQQKSSQAPKLLFHYYDKDFNNEADTPDNFQSRRPNTSFCFLDIRSPGLGDTAMYLCATRLQPSGLAYNEQFFGPGTRLTVL.

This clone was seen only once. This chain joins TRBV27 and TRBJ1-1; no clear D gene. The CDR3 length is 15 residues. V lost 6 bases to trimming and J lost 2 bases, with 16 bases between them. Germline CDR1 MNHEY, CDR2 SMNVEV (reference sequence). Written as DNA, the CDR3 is TGTGCCAGCAGCCAAGGACCTACTCTAAACACTGAAGCTTTCTTT. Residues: CASSQGPTLNTEAFF.

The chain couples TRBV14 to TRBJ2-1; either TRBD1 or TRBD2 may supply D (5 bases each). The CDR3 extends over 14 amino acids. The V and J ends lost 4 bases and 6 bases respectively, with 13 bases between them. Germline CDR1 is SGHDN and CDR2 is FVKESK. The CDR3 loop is CASSRYTRGNEQFF. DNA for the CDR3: TGTGCCAGCAGCCGGTATACTAGGGGCAATGAGCAGTTCTTC. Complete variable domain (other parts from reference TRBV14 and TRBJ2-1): EAGVTQFPSHSVIEKGQTVTLRCDPISGHDNLYWYRRVMGKEIKFLLHFVKESKQDESGMPNNRFLAERTGGTYSTLKVQPAELEDSGVYFCASSRYTRGNEQFFGPGTRLTVL.